This TCR beta chain was sequenced in a study of blood T cell repertoires in COVID-19. This table comes from immunoSEQ multiplex PCR, and its TCRdb copy is limited to in-frame clones, with some not included. Here the sample spans roughly 370,000 clones, roughly 89% being singletons. Germline lookup yields CDR1 MNHEY and CDR2 SMNVEV (reference sequence). The CDR3 consists of 13 residues. The junction had 2 bases not matched to a gene; V was cut back by 6 bases and J by 9 bases. The TCR sequence derives from a woman in her 50s who had recovered from COVID-19. V and J are TRBV27 and TRBJ2-1; 13 bases agree with TRBD2. The material sequenced was PBMCs or T cells enriched from blood (not recorded which). Here the CDR3 reads CASRGLAGSEQFF. CDR3 sequence (DNA): TGTGCCAGCAGGGGACTAGCGGGAAGTGAGCAGTTCTTC.